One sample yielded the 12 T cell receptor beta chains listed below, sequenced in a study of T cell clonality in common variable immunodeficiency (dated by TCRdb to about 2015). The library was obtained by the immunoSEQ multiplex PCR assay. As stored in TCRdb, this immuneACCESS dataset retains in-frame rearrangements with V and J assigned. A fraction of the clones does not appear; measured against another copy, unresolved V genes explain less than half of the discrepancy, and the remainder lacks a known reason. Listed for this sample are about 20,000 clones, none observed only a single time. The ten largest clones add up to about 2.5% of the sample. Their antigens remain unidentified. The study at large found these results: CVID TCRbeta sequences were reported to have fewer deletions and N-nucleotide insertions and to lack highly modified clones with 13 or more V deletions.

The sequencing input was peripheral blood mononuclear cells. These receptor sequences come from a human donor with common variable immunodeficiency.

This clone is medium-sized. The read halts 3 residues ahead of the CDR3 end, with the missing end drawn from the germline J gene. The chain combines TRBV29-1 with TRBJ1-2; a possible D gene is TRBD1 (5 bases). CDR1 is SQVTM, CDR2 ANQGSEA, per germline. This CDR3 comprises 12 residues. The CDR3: CSGDQGFDGYTF. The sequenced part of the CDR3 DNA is TGCAGCGGGGATCAGGGATTCGACGGC.

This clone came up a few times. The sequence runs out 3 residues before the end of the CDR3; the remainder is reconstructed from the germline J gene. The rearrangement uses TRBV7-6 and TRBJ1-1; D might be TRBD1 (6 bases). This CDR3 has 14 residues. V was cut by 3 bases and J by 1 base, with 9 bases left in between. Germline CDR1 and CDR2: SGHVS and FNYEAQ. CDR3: CASSLRTENTEAFF. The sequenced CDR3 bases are TGTGCCAGCAGCTTGCGGACAGAGAACACTGAA.

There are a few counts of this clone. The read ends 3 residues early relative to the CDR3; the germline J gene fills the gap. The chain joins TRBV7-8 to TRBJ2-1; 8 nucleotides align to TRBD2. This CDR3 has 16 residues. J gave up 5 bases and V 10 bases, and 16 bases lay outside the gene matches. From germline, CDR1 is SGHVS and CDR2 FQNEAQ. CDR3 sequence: CATTITPGGGHNEQFF. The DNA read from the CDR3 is TGTGCCACCACCATAACCCCGGGGGGGGGCCACAATGAG. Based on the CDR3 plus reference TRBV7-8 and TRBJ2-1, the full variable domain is GAGVSQSPRYKVAKRGQDVALRCDPISGHVSLFWYQQALGQGPEFLTYFQNEAQLDKSGLPSDRFFAERPEGSVSTLKIQRTQQEDSAVYLCATTITPGGGHNEQFFGPGTRLTVL.

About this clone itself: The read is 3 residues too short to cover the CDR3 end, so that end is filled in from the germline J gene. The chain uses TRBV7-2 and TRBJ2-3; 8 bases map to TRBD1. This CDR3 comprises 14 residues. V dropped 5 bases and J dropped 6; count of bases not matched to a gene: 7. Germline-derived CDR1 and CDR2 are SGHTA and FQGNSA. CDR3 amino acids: CASSPRTGIDTQYF. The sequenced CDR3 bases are TGTGCCAGCAGCCCGCGGACAGGGATCGATACG.

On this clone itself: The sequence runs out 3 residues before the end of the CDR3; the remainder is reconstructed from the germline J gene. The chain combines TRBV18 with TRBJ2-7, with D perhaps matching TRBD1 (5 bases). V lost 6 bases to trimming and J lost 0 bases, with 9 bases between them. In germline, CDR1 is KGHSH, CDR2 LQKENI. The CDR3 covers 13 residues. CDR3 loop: CASSSTDSYEQYF. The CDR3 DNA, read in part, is TGTGCCAGCTCCTCGACAGACTCCTACGAG. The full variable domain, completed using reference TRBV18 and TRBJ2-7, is NAGVMQNPRHLVRRRGQEARLRCSPMKGHSHVYWYRQLPEEGLKFMVYLQKENIIDESGMPKERFSAEFPKEGPSILRIQQVVRGDSAAYFCASSSTDSYEQYFGPGTRLTVT.

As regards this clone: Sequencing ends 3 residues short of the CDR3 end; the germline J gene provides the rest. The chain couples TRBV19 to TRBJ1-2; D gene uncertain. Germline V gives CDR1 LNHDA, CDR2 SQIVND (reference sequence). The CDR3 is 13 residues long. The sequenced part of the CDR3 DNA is TGTGCCAGTAGTCCTCGAAGGGCTTGGGGC. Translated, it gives CASSPRRAWG. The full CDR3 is CASSPRRAWGYTF.

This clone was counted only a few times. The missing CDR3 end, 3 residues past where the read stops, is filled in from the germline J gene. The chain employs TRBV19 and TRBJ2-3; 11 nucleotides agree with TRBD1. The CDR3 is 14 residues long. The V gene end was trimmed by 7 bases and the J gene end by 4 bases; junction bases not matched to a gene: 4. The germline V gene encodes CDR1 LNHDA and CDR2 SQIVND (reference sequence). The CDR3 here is CASTGTGGADTQYF. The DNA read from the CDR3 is TGTGCCAGTACCGGGACAGGGGGTGCAGATACG.

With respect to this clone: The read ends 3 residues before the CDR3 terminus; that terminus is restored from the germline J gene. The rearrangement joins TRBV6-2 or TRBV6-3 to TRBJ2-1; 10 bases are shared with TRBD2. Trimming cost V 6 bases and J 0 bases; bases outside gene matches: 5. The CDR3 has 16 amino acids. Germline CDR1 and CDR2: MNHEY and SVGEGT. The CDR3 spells CASSTRTSGSYNEQFF. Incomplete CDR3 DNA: TGTGCCAGCAGCACTAGGACTAGCGGCTCCTACAATGAG.

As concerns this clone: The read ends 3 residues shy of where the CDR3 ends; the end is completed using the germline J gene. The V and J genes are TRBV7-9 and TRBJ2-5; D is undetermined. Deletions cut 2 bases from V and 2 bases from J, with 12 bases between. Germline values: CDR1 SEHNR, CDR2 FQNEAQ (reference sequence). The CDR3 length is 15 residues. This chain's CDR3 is CASSLLAGPQETQYF. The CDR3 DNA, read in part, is TGTGCCAGCAGCTTACTGGCAGGTCCGCAAGAGACC.

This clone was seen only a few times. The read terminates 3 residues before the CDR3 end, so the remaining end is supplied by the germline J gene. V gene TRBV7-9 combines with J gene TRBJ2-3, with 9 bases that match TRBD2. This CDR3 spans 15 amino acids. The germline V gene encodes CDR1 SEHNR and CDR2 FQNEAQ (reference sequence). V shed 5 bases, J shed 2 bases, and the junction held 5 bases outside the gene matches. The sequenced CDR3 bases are TGTGCCAGCAGCGGGAGCGGGGGGCTCACAGATACG. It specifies CASSGSGGLTDT. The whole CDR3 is CASSGSGGLTDTQYF.

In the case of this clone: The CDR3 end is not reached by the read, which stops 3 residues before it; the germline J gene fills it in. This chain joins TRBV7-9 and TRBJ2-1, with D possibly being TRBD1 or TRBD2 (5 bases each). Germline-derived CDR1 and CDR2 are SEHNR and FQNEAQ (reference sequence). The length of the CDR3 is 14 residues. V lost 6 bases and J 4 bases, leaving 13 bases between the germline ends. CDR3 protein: CASSQARGYNEQFF. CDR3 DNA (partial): TGTGCCAGCAGTCAGGCGAGGGGTTACAATGAG.

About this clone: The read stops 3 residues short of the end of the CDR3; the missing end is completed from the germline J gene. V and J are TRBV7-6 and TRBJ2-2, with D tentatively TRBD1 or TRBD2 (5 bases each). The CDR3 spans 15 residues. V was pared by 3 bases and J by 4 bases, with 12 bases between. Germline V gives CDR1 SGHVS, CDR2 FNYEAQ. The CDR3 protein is CASSFEGPSTGELFF. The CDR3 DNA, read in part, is TGTGCCAGCAGCTTTGAGGGGCCGAGCACCGGGGAG.